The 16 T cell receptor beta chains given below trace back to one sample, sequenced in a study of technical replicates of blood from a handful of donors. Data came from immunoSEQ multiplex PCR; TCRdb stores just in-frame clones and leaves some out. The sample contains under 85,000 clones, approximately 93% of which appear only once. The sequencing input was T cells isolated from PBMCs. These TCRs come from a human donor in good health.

CDR3 sequence reads: CALAGSPYEQYF. The CDR3 coding sequence is TGTGCCTTAGCGGGTTCCCCCTACGAGCAGTACTTC. The chain has TRBV30 and TRBJ2-7; 7 nucleotides align to TRBD2. Losses at the gene ends were 7 bases for V and 2 bases for J; bases not matched to a gene: 5. The CDR3 spans 12 residues. The germline V gene has CDR1 GTSNPN and CDR2 SVGIG (reference sequence).

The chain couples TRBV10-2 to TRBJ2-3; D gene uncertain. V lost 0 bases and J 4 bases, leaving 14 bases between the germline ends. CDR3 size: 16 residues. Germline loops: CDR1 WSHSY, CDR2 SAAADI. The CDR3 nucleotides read TGCGCCAGCAGTGAGTCGTCGGTCCTTCTTGCAGATACGCAGTATTTT. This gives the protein CASSESSVLLADTQYF.

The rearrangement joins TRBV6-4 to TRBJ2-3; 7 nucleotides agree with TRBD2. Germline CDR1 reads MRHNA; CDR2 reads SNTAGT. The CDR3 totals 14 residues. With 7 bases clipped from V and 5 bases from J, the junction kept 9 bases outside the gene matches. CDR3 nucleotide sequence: TGTGCCAGCACCGGGGGAGGGCCGGGAGATACGCAGTATTTT. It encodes CASTGGGPGDTQYF.

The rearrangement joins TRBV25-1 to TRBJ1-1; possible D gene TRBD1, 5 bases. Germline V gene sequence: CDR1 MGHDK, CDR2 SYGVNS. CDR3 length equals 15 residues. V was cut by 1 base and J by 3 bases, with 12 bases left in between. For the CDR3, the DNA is TGTGCCAGCAGTGAATCCCCAGGGTTGGACACTGAAGCTTTCTTT. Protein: CASSESPGLDTEAFF.

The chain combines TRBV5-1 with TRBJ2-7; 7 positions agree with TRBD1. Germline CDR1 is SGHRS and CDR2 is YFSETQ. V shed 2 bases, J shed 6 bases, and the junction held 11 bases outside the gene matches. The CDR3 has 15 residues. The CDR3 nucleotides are TGCGCCAGCAGCTTCGAGGGGGCGAAGGAAGGCGAGCAGTACTTC. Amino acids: CASSFEGAKEGEQYF.

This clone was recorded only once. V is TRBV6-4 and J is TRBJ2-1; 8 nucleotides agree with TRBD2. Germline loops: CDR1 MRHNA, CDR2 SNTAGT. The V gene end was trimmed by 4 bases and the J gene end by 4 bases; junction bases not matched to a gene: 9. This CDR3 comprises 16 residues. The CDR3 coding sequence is TGTGCCAGCAGTGTATGGAGCGGGAGTAAGTACAATGAGCAGTTCTTC. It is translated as CASSVWSGSKYNEQFF.

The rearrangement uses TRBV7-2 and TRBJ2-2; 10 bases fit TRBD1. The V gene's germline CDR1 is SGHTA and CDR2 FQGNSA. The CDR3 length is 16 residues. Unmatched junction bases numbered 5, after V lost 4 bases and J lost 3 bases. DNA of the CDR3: TGTGCCAGCAGCTCAAGACAGGGGGCGTACACCGGGGAGCTGTTTTTT. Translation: CASSSRQGAYTGELFF.

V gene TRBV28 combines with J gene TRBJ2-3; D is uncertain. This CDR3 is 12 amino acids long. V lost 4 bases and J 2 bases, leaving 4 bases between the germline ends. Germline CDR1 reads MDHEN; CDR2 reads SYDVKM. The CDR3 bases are TGTGCCAGCAGTTCCATCACAGATACGCAGTATTTT. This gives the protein CASSSITDTQYF.

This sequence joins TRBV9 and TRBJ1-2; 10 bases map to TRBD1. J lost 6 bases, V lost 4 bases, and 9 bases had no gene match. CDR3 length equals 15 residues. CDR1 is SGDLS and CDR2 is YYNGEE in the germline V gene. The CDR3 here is CASSLTGTGEDGYTF. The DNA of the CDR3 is TGTGCCAGCAGCTTGACCGGGACAGGGGAAGATGGCTACACCTTC.

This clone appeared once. The CDR3 DNA is TGTGCCTGCAAACTAGCGGGAGAACCCTACAATGAGCAGTTCTTC. It encodes CACKLAGEPYNEQFF. This sequence joins TRBV19 and TRBJ2-1, with TRBD2 matching 11 bases. CDR3 length: 15 residues. Germline CDR1 is LNHDA and CDR2 is SQIVND (reference sequence). V was clipped by 11 bases and J by 2 bases; unmatched bases: 8.

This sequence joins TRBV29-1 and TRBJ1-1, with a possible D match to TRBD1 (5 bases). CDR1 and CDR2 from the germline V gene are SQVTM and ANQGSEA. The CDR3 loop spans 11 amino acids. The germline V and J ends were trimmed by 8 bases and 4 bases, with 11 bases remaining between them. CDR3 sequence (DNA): TGCAGCTCTAGGGGTGGCACTGAAGCTTTCTTT. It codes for CSSRGGTEAFF.

The CDR3 here is CASSLLSIAYEQYF. Written as DNA, the CDR3 is TGCGCCAGCAGCTTGTTGAGTATAGCCTACGAGCAGTACTTC. The chain combines TRBV5-1 with TRBJ2-7; no clear D gene. Germline CDR1 is SGHRS and CDR2 is YFSETQ. The V end was cut by 1 base, the J end by 2 bases, with 10 bases between. CDR3 length equals 14 residues.

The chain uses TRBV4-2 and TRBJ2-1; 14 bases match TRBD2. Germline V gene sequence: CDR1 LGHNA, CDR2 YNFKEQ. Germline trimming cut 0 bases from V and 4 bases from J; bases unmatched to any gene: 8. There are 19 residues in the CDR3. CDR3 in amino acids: CASSQEPGLAGDPYNEQFF. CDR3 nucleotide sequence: TGTGCCAGCAGCCAAGAACCGGGACTAGCGGGAGATCCGTACAATGAGCAGTTCTTC.

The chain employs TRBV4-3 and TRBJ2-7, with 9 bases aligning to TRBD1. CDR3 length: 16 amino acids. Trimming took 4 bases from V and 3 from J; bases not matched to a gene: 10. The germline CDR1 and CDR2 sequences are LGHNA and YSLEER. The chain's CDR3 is CASSLQTGTGHYEQYF. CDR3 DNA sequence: TGCGCCAGCAGCCTCCAGACGGGGACAGGGCACTACGAGCAGTACTTC.

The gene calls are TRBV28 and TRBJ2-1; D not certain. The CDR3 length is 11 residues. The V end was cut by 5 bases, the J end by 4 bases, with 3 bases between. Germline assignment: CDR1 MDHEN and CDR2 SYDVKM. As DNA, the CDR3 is TGTGCCAGCAGTCTGTACAATGAGCAGTTCTTC. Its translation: CASSLYNEQFF.

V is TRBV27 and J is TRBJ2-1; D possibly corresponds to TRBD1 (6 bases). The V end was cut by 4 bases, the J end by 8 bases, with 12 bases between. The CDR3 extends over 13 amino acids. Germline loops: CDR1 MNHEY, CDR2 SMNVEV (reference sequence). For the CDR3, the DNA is TGTGCCAGCAGTTGGACAGCTCCCGATGAGCAGTTCTTC. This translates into CASSWTAPDEQFF.